One T cell receptor (beta chain) is described in this entry. What it binds is not known. V dropped 4 bases and J dropped 3 bases, with 10 bases sitting between them. Germline-derived CDR1 and CDR2 are MDHEN and SYDVKM. CDR3 length: 13 amino acids. The protocol was immunoSEQ multiplex PCR, while the TCRdb copy is restricted to in-frame clones and leaves out a portion. This table holds under 150,000 clones, roughly 90% found once. The data are from a study of T cell responses to AZD1222 COVID-19 vaccine. General observations from the study: Among spike-specific TCRs, nearly half reportedly target unmutated variant regions.

This clonotype was obtained from an adult who received the AZD1222 COVID-19 vaccine. The chain has TRBV28 and TRBJ2-7, with no clear D. The sequences come from peripheral blood, collected 28 days after the second AZD1222 dose. The CDR3 DNA follows: TGTGCCAGCAGTTCCCAGAACAGCTACGAGCAGTACTTC. Its protein is CASSSQNSYEQYF.